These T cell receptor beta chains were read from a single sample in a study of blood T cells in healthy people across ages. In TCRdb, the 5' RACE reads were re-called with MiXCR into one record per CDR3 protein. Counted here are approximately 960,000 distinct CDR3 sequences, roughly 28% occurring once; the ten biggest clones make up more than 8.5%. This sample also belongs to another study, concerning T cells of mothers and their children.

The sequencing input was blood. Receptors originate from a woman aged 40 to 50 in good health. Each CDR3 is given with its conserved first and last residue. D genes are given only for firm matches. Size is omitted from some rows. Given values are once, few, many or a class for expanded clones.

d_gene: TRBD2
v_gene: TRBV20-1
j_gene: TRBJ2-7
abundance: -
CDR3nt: TGCAGTGCTAGAGGTAGCGGGAGGAAAGGTTACGAGCAGTACTTC
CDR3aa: CSARGSGRKGYEQYF

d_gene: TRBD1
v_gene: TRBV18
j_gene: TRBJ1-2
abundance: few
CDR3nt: TGTGCCAGCTCACCCAGATACTGGACAGGGATTTCGGGCGGCTACACCTTC
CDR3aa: CASSPRYWTGISGGYTF

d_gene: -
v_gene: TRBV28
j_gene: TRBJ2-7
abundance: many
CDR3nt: TGTGCCAGCAGTCTCCGAGGGGCGACCACTTACGAGCAGTACTTC
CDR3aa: CASSLRGATTYEQYF

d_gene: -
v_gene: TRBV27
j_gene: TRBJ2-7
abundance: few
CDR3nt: TGTGCCAGCAGTTTTGGGCAGCACTACGAGCAGTACTTC
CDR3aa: CASSFGQHYEQYF

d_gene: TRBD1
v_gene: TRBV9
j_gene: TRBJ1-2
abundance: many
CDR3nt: TGTGCCAGCAGCGGCCGGGACAGATTCTATGGCTACACCTTC
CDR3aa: CASSGRDRFYGYTF

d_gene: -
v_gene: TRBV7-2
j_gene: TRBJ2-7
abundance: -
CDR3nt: TGTGCCAGCAGCCCCAAAGGGGGACTATCCGAGCAGTACTTC
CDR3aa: CASSPKGGLSEQYF

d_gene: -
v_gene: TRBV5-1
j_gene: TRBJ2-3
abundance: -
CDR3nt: TGCGCCAGCAGCTTTGTCAGAGCTAGCACAGATACGCAGTATTTT
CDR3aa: CASSFVRASTDTQYF

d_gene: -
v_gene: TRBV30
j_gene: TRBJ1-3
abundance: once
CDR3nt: TGTGCCTGGAAAGGGAACGGAAACACCATATATTTT
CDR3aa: CAWKGNGNTIYF

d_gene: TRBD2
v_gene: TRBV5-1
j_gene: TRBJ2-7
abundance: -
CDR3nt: TGCGCCAGCAGCTTGGATCGGTCGGGGGGGCGGGACGAGCAGTACTTC
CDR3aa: CASSLDRSGGRDEQYF

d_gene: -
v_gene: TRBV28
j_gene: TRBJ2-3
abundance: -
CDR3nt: TGTGCCAGCAGGACAGGCGGGGCAGATACGCAGTATTTT
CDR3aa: CASRTGGADTQYF

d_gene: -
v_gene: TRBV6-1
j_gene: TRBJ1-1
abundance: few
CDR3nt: TGTGCCAGCAGTGAGTGGACTGAAGCTTTCTTT
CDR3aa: CASSEWTEAFF

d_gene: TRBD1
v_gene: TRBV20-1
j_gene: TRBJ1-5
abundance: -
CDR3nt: TGCAGTGCTAACCGGGGACAGTTCAATCAGCCCCAGCATTTT
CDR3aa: CSANRGQFNQPQHF

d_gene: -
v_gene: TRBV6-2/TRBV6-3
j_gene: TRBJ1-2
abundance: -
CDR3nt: TGTGCCGGCAGTTACTCAGGGTCGGCTGGCTACACCTTC
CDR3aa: CAGSYSGSAGYTF

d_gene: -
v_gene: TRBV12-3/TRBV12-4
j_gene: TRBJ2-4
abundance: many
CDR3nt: TGTGCCAGCAGTTTAGGGATAGCCAAAAACATTCAGTACTTC
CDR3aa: CASSLGIAKNIQYF

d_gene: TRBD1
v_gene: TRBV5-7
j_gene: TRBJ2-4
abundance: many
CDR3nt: TGTGCCAGCAGCTTGCGGGACAGGGGCCCCAAAAACATTCAGTACTTC
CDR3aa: CASSLRDRGPKNIQYF

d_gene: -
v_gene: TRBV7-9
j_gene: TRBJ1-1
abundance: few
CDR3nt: TGTGCCAGCAGCTTAGTTTATCGGGGGCGGACTGAAGCTTTCTTT
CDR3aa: CASSLVYRGRTEAFF

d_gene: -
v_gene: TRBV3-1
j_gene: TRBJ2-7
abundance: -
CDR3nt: TGTGCCAGCAGTCAATCCCCTTCACCGAGATCCTACGAGCAGTACTTC
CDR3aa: CASSQSPSPRSYEQYF

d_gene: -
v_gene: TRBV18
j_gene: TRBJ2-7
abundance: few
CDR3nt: TGTGCCAGCTCACCAAAGGGGACAACCTCCTACGAGCAGTACTTC
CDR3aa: CASSPKGTTSYEQYF

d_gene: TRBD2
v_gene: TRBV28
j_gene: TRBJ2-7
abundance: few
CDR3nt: TGTGCCACCGGGGAGGGCGAGCAGTACTTC
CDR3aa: CATGEGEQYF

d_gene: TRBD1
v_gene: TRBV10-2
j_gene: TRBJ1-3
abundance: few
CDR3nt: TGCGCCAGCAGTGAGAACAGGGGTATCGGAAACACCATATATTTT
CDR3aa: CASSENRGIGNTIYF

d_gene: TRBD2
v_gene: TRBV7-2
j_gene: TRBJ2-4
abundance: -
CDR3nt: TGTGCCAGCAGCTTAGAGGGACTAGCAACGTACTTC
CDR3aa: CASSLEGLATYF

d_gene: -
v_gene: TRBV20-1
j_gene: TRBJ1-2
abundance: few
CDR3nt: TGCAGTGCTAGGGGGAATTGGCAGGTTTATGGCTACACCTTC
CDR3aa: CSARGNWQVYGYTF

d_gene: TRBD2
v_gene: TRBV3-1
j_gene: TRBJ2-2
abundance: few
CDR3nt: TGTGCCAGCAGCCAAGGGCTCGGGGGAGGGACCGGGGAGCTGTTTTTT
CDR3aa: CASSQGLGGGTGELFF

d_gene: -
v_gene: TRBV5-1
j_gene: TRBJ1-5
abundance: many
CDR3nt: TGCGCCAGCAGCCCGGACGGAGTTAGCAATCAGCCCCAGCATTTT
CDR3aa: CASSPDGVSNQPQHF

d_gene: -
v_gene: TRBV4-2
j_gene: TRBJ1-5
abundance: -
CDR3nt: TGTGCCAGCAGCCAAGACGCGCGGGGCAATCAGCCCCAGCATTTT
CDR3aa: CASSQDARGNQPQHF

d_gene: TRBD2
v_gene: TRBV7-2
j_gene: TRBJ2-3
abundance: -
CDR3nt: TGTGCCAGCAGCTTAGTAGAGCGGGGCTTTAGCACAGATACGCAGTATTTT
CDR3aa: CASSLVERGFSTDTQYF

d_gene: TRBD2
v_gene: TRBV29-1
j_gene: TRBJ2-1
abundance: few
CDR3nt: TGCAGCGCTGAAACTAGCGGGAGCTCCTACAATGAGCAGTTCTTC
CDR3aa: CSAETSGSSYNEQFF

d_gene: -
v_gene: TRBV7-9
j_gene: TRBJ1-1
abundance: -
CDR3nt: TGTGCCAGCAGCGTTCAGGATCGCACTGAAGCTTTCTTT
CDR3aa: CASSVQDRTEAFF

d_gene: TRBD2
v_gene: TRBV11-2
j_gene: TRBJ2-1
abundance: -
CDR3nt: TGTGCCAGCAGCGGGGCGGGGGGCGCAGGGTCCTTCAATGAGCAGTTCTTC
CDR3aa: CASSGAGGAGSFNEQFF

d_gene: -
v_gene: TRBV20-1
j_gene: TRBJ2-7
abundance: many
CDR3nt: TGCAGTGCTAGGGAGGCCACGACGAACGAGCAGTACTTC
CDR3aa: CSAREATTNEQYF

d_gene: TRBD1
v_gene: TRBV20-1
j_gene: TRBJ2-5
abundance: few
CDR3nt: TGCAGTGCTGGACAGGGGGCCCAAGAGACCCAGTACTTC
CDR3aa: CSAGQGAQETQYF

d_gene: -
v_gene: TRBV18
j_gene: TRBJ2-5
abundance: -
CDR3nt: TGTGCCAGCTCACCAAGACGGACCGAGGGGACCCAGTACTTC
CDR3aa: CASSPRRTEGTQYF

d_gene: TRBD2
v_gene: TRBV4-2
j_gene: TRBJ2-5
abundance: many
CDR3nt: TGTGCCAGCAGCAAAGCCGGGACTAGCGGGGGGGCGGAGACCCAGTACTTC
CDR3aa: CASSKAGTSGGAETQYF